This TCR beta chain was identified in a study of blood T cell repertoires in COVID-19. Germline V gene sequence: CDR1 LGHNA, CDR2 YSLEER. CDR3 length equals 14 residues. V dropped 1 base and J dropped 5; count of bases not matched to a gene: 5. Clones were read by immunoSEQ multiplex PCR, and TCRdb kept only the in-frame ones, dropping some. The table records 650,000 to 800,000 clones, approximately 90% of them present only once. The sequenced sample was peripheral blood. The V call is TRBV4-3, the J call TRBJ2-7; TRBD2 aligns across 7 bases. The source of this sequence is a young woman with acute or convalescent COVID-19. CDR3 residues: CASSQVGEGNEQYF. CDR3 nucleotides: TGCGCCAGCAGCCAAGTGGGGGAGGGGAACGAGCAGTACTTC.